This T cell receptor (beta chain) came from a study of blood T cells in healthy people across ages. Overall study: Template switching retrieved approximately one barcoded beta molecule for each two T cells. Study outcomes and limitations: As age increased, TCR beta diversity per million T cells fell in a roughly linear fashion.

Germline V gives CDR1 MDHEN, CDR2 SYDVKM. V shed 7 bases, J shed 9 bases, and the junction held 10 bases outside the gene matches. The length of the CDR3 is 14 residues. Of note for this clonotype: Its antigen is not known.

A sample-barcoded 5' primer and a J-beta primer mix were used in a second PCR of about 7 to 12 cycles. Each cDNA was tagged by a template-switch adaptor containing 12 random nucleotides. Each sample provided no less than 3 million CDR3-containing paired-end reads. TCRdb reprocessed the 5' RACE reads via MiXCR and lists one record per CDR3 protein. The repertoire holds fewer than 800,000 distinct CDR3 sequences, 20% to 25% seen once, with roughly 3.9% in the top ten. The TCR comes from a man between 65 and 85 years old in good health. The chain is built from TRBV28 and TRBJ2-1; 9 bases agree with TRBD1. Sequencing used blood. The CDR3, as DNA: TGTGCCAGCACCCCCCCGGGACAGGGTTTTGAGCAGTTCTTC. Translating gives CASTPPGQGFEQFF.